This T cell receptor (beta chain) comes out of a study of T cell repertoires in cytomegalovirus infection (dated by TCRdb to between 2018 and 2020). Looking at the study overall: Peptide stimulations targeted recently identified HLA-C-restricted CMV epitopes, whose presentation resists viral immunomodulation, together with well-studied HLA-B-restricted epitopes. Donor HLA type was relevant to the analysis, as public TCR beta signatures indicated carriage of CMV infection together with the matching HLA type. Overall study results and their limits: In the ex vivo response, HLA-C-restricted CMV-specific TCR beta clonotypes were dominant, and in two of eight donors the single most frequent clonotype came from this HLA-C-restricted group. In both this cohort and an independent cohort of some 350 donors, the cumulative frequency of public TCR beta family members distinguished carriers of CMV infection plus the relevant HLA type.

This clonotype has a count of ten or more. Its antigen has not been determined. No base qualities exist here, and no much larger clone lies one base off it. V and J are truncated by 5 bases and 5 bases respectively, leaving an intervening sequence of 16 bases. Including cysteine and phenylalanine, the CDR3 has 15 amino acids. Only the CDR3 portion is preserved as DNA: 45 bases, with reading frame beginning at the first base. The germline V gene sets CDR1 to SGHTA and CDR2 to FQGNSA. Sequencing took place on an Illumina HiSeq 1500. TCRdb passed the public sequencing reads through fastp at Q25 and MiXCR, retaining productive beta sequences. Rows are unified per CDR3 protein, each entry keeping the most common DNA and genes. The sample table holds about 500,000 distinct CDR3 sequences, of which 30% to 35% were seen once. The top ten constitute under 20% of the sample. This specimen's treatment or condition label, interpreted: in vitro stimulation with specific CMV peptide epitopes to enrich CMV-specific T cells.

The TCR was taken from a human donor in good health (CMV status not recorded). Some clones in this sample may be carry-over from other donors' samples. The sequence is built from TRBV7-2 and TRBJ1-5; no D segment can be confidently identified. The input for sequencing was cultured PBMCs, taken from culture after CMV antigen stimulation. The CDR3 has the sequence CASSHGPTRDQPQHF. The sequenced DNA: TGTGCCAGCAGCCACGGGCCCACTAGGGATCAGCCCCAGCATTTT.